The clone carrying this TCR beta chain was seen just once. Antigen unknown. It was around 10 milliliters of peripheral blood that were drawn from each donor. This CDR3 contains 14 residues. Trimming took 4 bases from V and 6 from J, leaving 13 bases between them. In germline, CDR1 is DFQATT, CDR2 SNEGSKA (reference sequence). The sample originates from a study of blood T cells in healthy people across ages. Overall study findings and caveats: Donor CMV status was unknown, possibly confounding expanded clonotype changes.

PCR was performed a second time for roughly 7 to 11 cycles using a sample-barcoded 5' primer and a J-beta primer mix. A single record per CDR3 protein comes from TCRdb applying MiXCR to the 5' RACE reads. The table includes about 1.4 million distinct CDR3 sequences, approximately 63% detected once. This TCR derives from a man aged 18-30 years in good health. The source material was blood. J is TRBJ1-6 and V is TRBV20-1; D uncertain. The CDR3, as DNA: TGCAGTGCTATGTACGAGGGTATTAATTCACCCCTCCACTTT. The encoded protein is CSAMYEGINSPLHF.